The clone carrying this T cell receptor (beta chain) was seen many times. Germline CDR1 ENHRY, CDR2 SYGVKD. CDR3 length: 16 amino acids. V lost 4 bases, J lost 0 bases, and 16 bases lay in between. This specimen belongs to a study of human T cells and chemical hapten exposure. Each CDR3 protein gets one entry after TCRdb re-called the RACE reads with MiXCR. The data contain under 50,000 distinct CDR3 sequences, about 4% of them singletons. This sample's time point: healthy volunteer bleed at 6 weeks. Total RNA was isolated from unfractionated whole blood. The specimen was whole blood. The receptor was isolated from a human donor in good health. Some clones in this sample may be carry-over from other donors' samples. The chain joins TRBV10-3 to TRBJ2-7, with D tentatively TRBD1 (6 bases). The CDR3 here is CAISGGHLRSSYEQYF. The CDR3 DNA is TGTGCCATCAGTGGGGGACACCTTAGGAGCTCCTACGAGCAGTACTTC.